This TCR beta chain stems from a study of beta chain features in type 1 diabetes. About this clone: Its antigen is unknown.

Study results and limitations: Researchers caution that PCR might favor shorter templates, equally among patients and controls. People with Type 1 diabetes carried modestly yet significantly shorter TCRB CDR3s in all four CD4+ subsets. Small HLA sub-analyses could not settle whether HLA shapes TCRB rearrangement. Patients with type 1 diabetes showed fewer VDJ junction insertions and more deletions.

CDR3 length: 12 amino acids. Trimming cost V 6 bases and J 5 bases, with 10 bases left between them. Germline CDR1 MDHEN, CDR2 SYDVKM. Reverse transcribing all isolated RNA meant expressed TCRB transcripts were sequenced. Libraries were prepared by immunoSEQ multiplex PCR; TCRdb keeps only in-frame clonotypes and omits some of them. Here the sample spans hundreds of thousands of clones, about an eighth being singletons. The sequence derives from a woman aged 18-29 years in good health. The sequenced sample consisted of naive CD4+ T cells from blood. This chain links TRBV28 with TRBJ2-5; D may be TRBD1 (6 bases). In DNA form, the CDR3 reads TGTGCCAGCAGGCAAAGGGGGGAGACCCAGTACTTC. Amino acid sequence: CASRQRGETQYF.